The source of this T cell receptor beta chain is a study of blood T cell repertoires in COVID-19. Study as a whole: PBMCs, B-cell-depleted T cells, or T cells were the source of the cDNA or gDNA that made up the material.

In the authors' workflow: Researchers report that nucleated cell counts were estimated from reference gene primer amplification. The data were produced by immunoSEQ multiplex PCR, yet TCRdb's version contains in-frame clones alone and is incomplete. Clonal size and the V and J genes are those of that table, whereas D and trimming came from the DNA. The sample includes some 100,000 clones, around 79% seen only once; the top ten take roughly 2.6%. Germline assignment: CDR1 SGHRS and CDR2 YFSETQ. The CDR3 has 13 residues. Trimming cost V 1 base and J 5 bases, with 9 bases left between them. The sample taken for sequencing was peripheral blood. This chain uses TRBV5-1 with TRBJ2-5, with D perhaps TRBD1 (5 bases). The receptor's source is a man aged 50-60 years with acute or convalescent COVID-19. The CDR3 loop reads CASSLLGRETQYF. In nucleotides, the CDR3 is TGCGCCAGCAGCTTGTTGGGGCGCGAGACCCAGTACTTC.